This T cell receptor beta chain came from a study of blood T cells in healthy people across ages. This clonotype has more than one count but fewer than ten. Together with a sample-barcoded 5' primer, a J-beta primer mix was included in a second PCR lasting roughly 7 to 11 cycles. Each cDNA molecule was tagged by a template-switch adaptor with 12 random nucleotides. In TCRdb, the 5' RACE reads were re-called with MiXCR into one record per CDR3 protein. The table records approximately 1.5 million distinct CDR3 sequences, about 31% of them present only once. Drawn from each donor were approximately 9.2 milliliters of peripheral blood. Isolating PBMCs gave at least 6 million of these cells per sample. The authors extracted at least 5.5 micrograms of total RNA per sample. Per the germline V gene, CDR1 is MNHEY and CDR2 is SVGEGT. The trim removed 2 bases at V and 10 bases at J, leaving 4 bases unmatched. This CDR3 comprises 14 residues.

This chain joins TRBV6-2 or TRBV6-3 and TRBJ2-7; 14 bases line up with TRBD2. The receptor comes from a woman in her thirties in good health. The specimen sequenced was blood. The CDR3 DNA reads TGTGCCAGCAGTTACACCGGGACTAGCGGGAGTCAGTACTTC. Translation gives CASSYTGTSGSQYF.